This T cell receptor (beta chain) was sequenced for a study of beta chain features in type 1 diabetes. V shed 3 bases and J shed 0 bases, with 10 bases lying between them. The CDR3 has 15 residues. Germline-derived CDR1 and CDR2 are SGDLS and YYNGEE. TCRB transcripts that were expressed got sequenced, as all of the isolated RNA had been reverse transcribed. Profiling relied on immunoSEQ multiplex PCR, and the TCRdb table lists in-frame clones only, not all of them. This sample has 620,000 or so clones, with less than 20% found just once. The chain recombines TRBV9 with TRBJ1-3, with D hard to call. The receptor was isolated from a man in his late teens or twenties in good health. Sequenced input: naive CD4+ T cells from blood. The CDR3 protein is CASSEAPLSGNTIYF. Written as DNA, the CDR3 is TGTGCCAGCAGCGAAGCTCCCCTCTCTGGAAACACCATATATTTT.